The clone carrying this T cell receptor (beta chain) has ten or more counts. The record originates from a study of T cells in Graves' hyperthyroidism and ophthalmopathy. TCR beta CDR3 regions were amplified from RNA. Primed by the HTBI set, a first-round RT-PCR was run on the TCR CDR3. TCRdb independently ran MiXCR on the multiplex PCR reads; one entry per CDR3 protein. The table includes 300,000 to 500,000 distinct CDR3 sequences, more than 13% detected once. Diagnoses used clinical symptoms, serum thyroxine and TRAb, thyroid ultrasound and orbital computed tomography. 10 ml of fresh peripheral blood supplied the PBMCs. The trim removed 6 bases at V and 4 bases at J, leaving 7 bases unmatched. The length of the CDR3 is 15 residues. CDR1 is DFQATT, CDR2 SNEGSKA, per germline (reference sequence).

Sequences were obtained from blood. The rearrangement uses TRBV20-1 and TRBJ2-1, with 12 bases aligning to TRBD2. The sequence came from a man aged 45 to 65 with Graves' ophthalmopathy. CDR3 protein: CSAPQTSGSYNEQFF. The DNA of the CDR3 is TGCAGTGCGCCTCAGACTAGCGGGAGTTACAATGAGCAGTTCTTC.